This TCR beta chain was sequenced in a study of early T cells in non-severe SARS-CoV-2 infection. Study-wide background: Chains were not paired, and sequencing was done on bulk RNA from unsorted whole blood. Study-level results: Lookups in VDJdb leaned toward anti-spike CD8 responses and missed private and CD4 specificities.

A word on this clonotype: The antigen is not known.

CDR3 size: 13 residues. V lost 6 bases and J 5 bases, leaving 13 bases between the germline ends. Germline CDR1 reads MNHEY; CDR2 reads SMNVEV (reference sequence). Unique molecular identifiers were affixed to single, distinct cDNA molecules. TCRdb re-called the 5' RACE reads with MiXCR, one entry per CDR3 protein. Of tens of thousands of distinct CDR3 sequences detected, over 12% appear once; the ten largest clones hold over 4%. This receptor was identified in an adult who was a healthcare worker with PCR-confirmed SARS-CoV-2 infection or an uninfected control (not recorded which). The sample consisted of whole blood, taken at baseline. V and J are TRBV27 and TRBJ1-1, with D possibly TRBD1 on 5 matching bases. CDR3 in amino acids: CASRFGGGTEAFF. The CDR3 DNA follows: TGTGCCAGCAGGTTTGGCGGGGGTACTGAAGCTTTCTTT.